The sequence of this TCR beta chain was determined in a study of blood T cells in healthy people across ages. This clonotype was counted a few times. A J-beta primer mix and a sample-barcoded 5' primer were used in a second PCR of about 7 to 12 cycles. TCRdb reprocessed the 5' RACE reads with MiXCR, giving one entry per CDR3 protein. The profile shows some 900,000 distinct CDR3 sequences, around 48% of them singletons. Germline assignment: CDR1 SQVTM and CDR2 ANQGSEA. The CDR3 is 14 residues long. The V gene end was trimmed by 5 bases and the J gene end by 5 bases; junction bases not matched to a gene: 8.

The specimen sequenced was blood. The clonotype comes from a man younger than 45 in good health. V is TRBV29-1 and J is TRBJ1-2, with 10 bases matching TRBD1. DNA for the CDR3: TGCAGCGTTTCCACCGGGACAGGGGTATATGGCTACACCTTC. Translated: CSVSTGTGVYGYTF.